This T cell receptor beta chain was obtained from a study of T cell repertoires in cytomegalovirus infection. Across the study: CMV infection together with matching HLA type was indicated by public TCR beta signatures. General observations from the study: HLA-C-restricted CMV clonotypes gave the most frequent clonotype in two of eight donors.

Each CDR3 protein gets one entry after TCRdb re-called the reads with MiXCR. The table includes 200,000 to 300,000 distinct CDR3 sequences, approximately 9.2% detected once. This clonotype occurred many times. Its specificity is not known. The CDR3 consists of 14 residues. The germline V gene encodes CDR1 MDHEN and CDR2 SYDVKM. The V end lost 6 bases, the J end lost 4 bases, and 15 bases lay between the germline ends. This clonotype was sampled from a human donor in good health (CMV status not recorded). Some clones in this sample may be carry-over from other donors' samples. The specimen sequenced was PBMCs. This rearrangement joins TRBV28 to TRBJ1-2, with D perhaps TRBD1 (6 bases). Written as DNA, the CDR3 is TGTGCCAGCAGATCCTGGACAGCGTTCTATGGCTACACCTTC. Amino acids: CASRSWTAFYGYTF.